Each of the 12 T cell receptor beta chains below was sequenced from the same sample in a study of blood T cells in healthy people across ages. The second PCR ran about 6 to 11 cycles with a sample-barcoded 5' primer and J-beta primers. Using its own MiXCR run on the 5' RACE reads, TCRdb lists one record per CDR3 protein. Among about 930,000 distinct CDR3 sequences, about 27% were seen once, and the ten largest hold more than 8.5%. These data are also associated with another study on T cells of mothers and their children.

The specimen was blood. Every receptor here comes from a middle-aged woman in good health.

At least ten counts were recorded for this clonotype. The rearrangement uses TRBV15 and TRBJ2-7, with D maybe TRBD1 (6 bases). Germline assignment: CDR1 LNHNV and CDR2 YYDKDF (reference sequence). With 0 bases removed from V and 2 bases from J, the gap between germline ends came to 11 bases. CDR3 length: 15 residues. The CDR3 spells CATSRDRGGPYEQYF. The CDR3 DNA sequence: TGTGCCACCAGCAGAGATCGAGGGGGACCCTACGAGCAGTACTTC.

The chain employs TRBV4-2 and TRBJ2-7; the D gene is possibly TRBD1 (6 bases). The CDR3 sequence is 16 residues long. The germline gives CDR1 LGHNA, CDR2 YNFKEQ. V lost 0 bases to trimming and J lost 6 bases, with 18 bases between them. CDR3: CASSQDLSLLGGEQYF. CDR3 coding DNA: TGTGCCAGCAGCCAAGATCTATCTCTTTTAGGGGGCGAGCAGTACTTC.

This clonotype occurred many times. DNA of the CDR3: TGCAGTGCCCCCCGTGGGGGGAACTACAATGAGCAGTTCTTC. Its translation: CSAPRGGNYNEQFF. The chain joins TRBV20-1 to TRBJ2-1; TRBD2 might be the D (6 bases). V shed 6 bases and J shed 3 bases, with 15 bases lying between them. Germline lookup yields CDR1 DFQATT and CDR2 SNEGSKA (reference sequence). There are 14 residues in the CDR3.

This clonotype was seen many times. The rearrangement links TRBV14 to TRBJ2-6; TRBD1 matches 11 bases. The CDR3 is 18 residues long. V was clipped by 4 bases and J by 0 bases; unmatched bases: 5. Germline assignment: CDR1 SGHDN and CDR2 FVKESK. CDR3 in amino acids: CASSPRTGGFSGANVLTF. The CDR3 DNA reads as TGTGCCAGCAGCCCAAGGACAGGGGGCTTCTCTGGGGCCAACGTCCTGACTTTC.

Details on this clonotype: The junction shows a germline mismatch at one end, possibly a read error. This chain connects TRBV20-1 to TRBJ1-2; tentative D call: TRBD1 (5 bases). The CDR3 is made up of 16 amino acids. Germline V gene lookup returns CDR1 DFQATT and CDR2 SNEGSKA (reference sequence). CDR3 loop: CSARVRAVPTDYGYTF. DNA for the CDR3: TGCAGTGCTAGAGTCAGGGCAGTCCCTACTGACTATGGTTACACCTTC.

The rearrangement joins TRBV20-1 to TRBJ2-5; 14 positions match TRBD2. V trimming: 5 bases; J trimming: 4 bases; junction bases outside the gene matches: 6. The V gene's germline CDR1 is DFQATT and CDR2 SNEGSKA (reference sequence). The CDR3 loop spans 15 amino acids. For the CDR3, the DNA is TGCAGTGCTCCGGAGACTAGCGGGAGGGCAGAGACCCAGTACTTC. It specifies CSAPETSGRAETQYF.

This clonotype was counted ten times or more. The V gene is TRBV30, the J gene TRBJ2-1, with D hard to call. The CDR3 is 14 amino acids. From germline, CDR1 is GTSNPN and CDR2 SVGIG (reference sequence). Trimming took off 0 bases at V and 9 bases at J, with 15 bases between the two ends. The CDR3 DNA reads TGTGCCTGGAGTGTATCGGGCAGAAGATCTGAGCAGTTCTTC. Protein: CAWSVSGRRSEQFF.

This clonotype was detected ten times or more. A much larger clonotype is one base distant, so this may be a read error. The chain couples TRBV7-2 to TRBJ2-1; D is possibly TRBD1 (6 bases). TRBJ2-7 explains the end of the DNA better; the J call may be wrong. The germline V gene encodes CDR1 SGHTA and CDR2 FQGNSA. The CDR3 is 13 residues long. This chain's CDR3 is CASSLGQYNEQYF. The CDR3 DNA reads TGTGCCAGCAGCCTAGGACAGTACAATGAGCAGTACTTC.

The chain has TRBV20-1 and TRBJ2-5; 8 positions match TRBD1. The CDR3 has 13 amino acids. Unmatched junction bases numbered 2, after V lost 5 bases and J lost 0 bases. Looked up from germline, CDR1 is DFQATT and CDR2 is SNEGSKA (reference sequence). The CDR3 sequence is CSAGTGYQETQYF. CDR3 bases: TGCAGTGCTGGGACAGGCTACCAAGAGACCCAGTACTTC.

As for this clonotype: This may be a read error, as it is one base from a much larger clone. The chain uses TRBV5-6 and TRBJ2-1; 10 bases agree with TRBD2. Germline trimming cut 0 bases from V and 7 bases from J; bases unmatched to any gene: 10. Germline values: CDR1 SGHDT, CDR2 YYEEEE. The CDR3 has 17 residues. This CDR3 is CASSLAASGGSENEQFF. CDR3 bases: TGTGCCAGCAGCTTGGCGGCTAGCGGGGGTTCCGAGAATGAGCAGTTCTTC.

This clonotype has only one observation. Since the CDR3 does not end with the conserved phenylalanine or tryptophan, this likely comes from a read error. The chain employs TRBV27 and TRBJ1-2; 9 bases line up with TRBD1. The CDR3 spans 18 residues. CDR1 and CDR2 (germline): MNHEY, SMNVEV (reference sequence). The CDR3, as DNA: TGTGCCAGCAGCTTATCGGGGACAGGGTTTTCTTTAAACTATGGCTACACCTGC. This codes for CASSLSGTGFSLNYGYTC.

This clonotype was found many times. The V and J genes are TRBV6-6 and TRBJ2-7; 7 positions agree with TRBD1. CDR3 length: 13 amino acids. J gave up 2 bases and V 8 bases, and 6 bases lay outside the gene matches. CDR1 MNHNY and CDR2 SVGAGI come from the germline V gene (reference sequence). The CDR3, as DNA: TGTGCCAGCGGAGCGACAGGGCCCTACGAGCAGTACTTC. This encodes CASGATGPYEQYF.